These T cell receptor beta chains were read from a single sample in a study of identical twins. In TCRdb, the 5' RACE reads were re-called with MiXCR into one record per CDR3 protein. In the table there are some 570,000 distinct CDR3 sequences, approximately 20% of which are singletons. These same records also appear under a second study, on yellow fever vaccine responses in identical twins.

Sequenced sample: CD4+ T cells sorted from blood. These receptors came from a young woman in good health. The CDR3 runs from the conserved cysteine through the conserved F or W. A D gene is named only where the DNA matches it firmly. Clone size is given for some rows only: seen once, a few or many times, or a class if the clone is expanded.

TGTGCCAGCAGTTTATCTAGCGGGAGCTACGAGCAGTACTTC CASSLSSGSYEQYF TRBJ2-7 many 14 TRBD2 TRBV12-3/TRBV12-4
TGTGCCAGCACCCTCCTGGCGGGGGGCCCCGATACGCAGTATTTT CASTLLAGGPDTQYF TRBJ2-3 . 15 TRBD2 TRBV7-2
TGCAGTGCTAGCCCCACCGGGACCCGAGTAAATGAGCAGTTCTTC CSASPTGTRVNEQFF TRBJ2-1 few 15 . TRBV20-1
TGCAGTGCTAGAGGCAGACTAGCGGGGGGCGAGGGGACCCAGTACTTC CSARGRLAGGEGTQYF TRBJ2-5 . 16 TRBD2 TRBV20-1
TGCAGTGCTAGTCCTCGCCAATATAATTCACCCCTCCACTTT CSASPRQYNSPLHF TRBJ1-6 . 14 . TRBV20-1
TGTGCCAGCAGCAACCACCAGTCGAGAAAGGGCACCGGGGAGCTGTTTTTT CASSNHQSRKGTGELFF TRBJ2-2 . 17 . TRBV12-3/TRBV12-4
TGTGCCAGCAGTTTGGAGCGGGATAGAAACGAGCAGTACTTC CASSLERDRNEQYF TRBJ2-7 . 14 TRBD2 TRBV12-3/TRBV12-4
TGTGCCATCAATAGGGACAGGGGGATGGAGACTGAAGCTTTCTTT CAINRDRGMETEAFF TRBJ1-1 few 15 TRBD1 TRBV10-3
TGTGCCAGCAGCCCTAGGGCCTCGGGACTAGAAGGAACTAGCACAGATACGCAGTATTTT CASSPRASGLEGTSTDTQYF TRBJ2-3 . 20 TRBD2 TRBV9
TGTGCCATCAGTGACGGCCAGGGAAGCACAGATACGCAGTATTTT CAISDGQGSTDTQYF TRBJ2-3 many 15 . TRBV10-3
TGTGCCAGTAGTATAGCATCCGGGCCAACATCCAACTATGGCTACACCTTC CASSIASGPTSNYGYTF TRBJ1-2 many 17 . TRBV19
TGTGCCAGCAGTAAGGTATGGAGCACTGAAGCTTTCTTT CASSKVWSTEAFF TRBJ1-1 few 13 . TRBV12-3/TRBV12-4
TGTGCCATCAGCGTGGGAGGTTCCCTTGCAGAGCAGTACTTC CAISVGGSLAEQYF TRBJ2-7 many 14 . TRBV10-3
TGTGCCAGCAGTGGACAGGTCCTTAGCACAGATACGCAGTATTTT CASSGQVLSTDTQYF TRBJ2-3 . 15 . TRBV2
TGTGCCAGCAGCTATACTGCCGGGGGGGAGCTGTTTTTT CASSYTAGGELFF TRBJ2-2 few 13 . TRBV12-3/TRBV12-4
TGTGCCGCCAGCGGGAGGACATTTCCGGACATTCAGTACTTC CAASGRTFPDIQYF TRBJ2-4 few 14 TRBD2 TRBV10-3
TGTGCCAGCAGATGGCAGGGAGAAAACATTCAGTACTTC CASRWQGENIQYF TRBJ2-4 few 13 . TRBV12-3/TRBV12-4
TGTGCCAGCAGCCAGGGACCGAACACCGGGGAGCTGTTTTTT CASSQGPNTGELFF TRBJ2-2 few 14 . TRBV3-1
TGCAGTGCCACGACTAGCAGTCAGACAGATACGCAGTATTTT CSATTSSQTDTQYF TRBJ2-3 . 14 TRBD2 TRBV20-1
TGTGCCAGCAGTTACAAAGGGTCCGGTAGTTCACCCCTCCACTTT CASSYKGSGSSPLHF TRBJ1-6 few 15 . TRBV6-5
TGTGCCACCAGCGGGGGACTAGGGGTCTACACCTACAATGAGCAGTTCTTC CATSGGLGVYTYNEQFF TRBJ2-1 few 17 TRBD2 TRBV15
TGCGCCAGCAGCCGTAACAGGGGGCAGGGAGAGACCCAGTACTTC CASSRNRGQGETQYF TRBJ2-5 . 15 TRBD1 TRBV4-1
TGTGCCAGCAGCTTAACAGGGTATGAGGGAGATACGCAGTATTTT CASSLTGYEGDTQYF TRBJ2-3 once 15 . TRBV7-9
TGTGCCAGCAGCTTCGGCCGGACTAGCAGACCCACTTGTGAGCAGTACTTC CASSFGRTSRPTCEQYF TRBJ2-7 . 17 TRBD2 TRBV28
TGTGCCAGCACCACAGGGGGGAACACTGAAGCTTTCTTT CASTTGGNTEAFF TRBJ1-1 . 13 TRBD1 TRBV19
TGTGCCACCCGTGAAACATCGGGCACCGGGGAGCTGTTTTTT CATRETSGTGELFF TRBJ2-2 . 14 . TRBV24-1
TGCAGCGATACTTCGGCTAGGGGCTCGCATGAAAAACTGTTTTTT CSDTSARGSHEKLFF TRBJ1-4 few 15 . TRBV29-1
TGTGCCAGCAGTGACCCACAGGGTCGGAATGAGCAGTTCTTC CASSDPQGRNEQFF TRBJ2-1 . 14 . TRBV2
TGTGCCAGCAGCTTTAGCGGGAGCACAGATACGCAGTATTTT CASSFSGSTDTQYF TRBJ2-3 many 14 TRBD2 TRBV5-1
TGTGCCAGCAGCGAGACCCAAACCGGCAATCAGCCCCAGCATTTT CASSETQTGNQPQHF TRBJ1-5 . 15 . TRBV28
TGTGCCAGCAGTCGCGACTTAGGAGATGAGCAGTTCTTC CASSRDLGDEQFF TRBJ2-1 . 13 . TRBV12-3/TRBV12-4
TGCGCCAGCCATATTGGACTAGCGGGAGGGTACGAGCAGTACTTC CASHIGLAGGYEQYF TRBJ2-7 few 15 TRBD2 TRBV5-1
TGTGCCAGCAGCTCGGGACAGGGGTACACTGAAGCTTTCTTT CASSSGQGYTEAFF TRBJ1-1 few 14 TRBD1 TRBV7-3
TGCAGTGCTAGAGATAGTGGACCCAAGGCCGGTACTAACTATGGCTACACCTTC CSARDSGPKAGTNYGYTF TRBJ1-2 few 18 . TRBV20-1
TGTGCCAGCAGTCGGGACAACGAGCAGTACTTC CASSRDNEQYF TRBJ2-7 few 11 . TRBV2
TGTGCCACCAGTGACATTAGCGGGAGCTCCTACAATGAGCAGTTCTTC CATSDISGSSYNEQFF TRBJ2-1 few 16 TRBD2 TRBV24-1
TGTGCCAGCAGCCAAGCCAGAGCTACCAGGGCTGGAAACACCATATATTTT CASSQARATRAGNTIYF TRBJ1-3 . 17 . TRBV14
TGCAGTGTTACTGGGGGTGGCGAGCAGTACTTC CSVTGGGEQYF TRBJ2-7 . 11 . TRBV20-1
TGTGCCAGCAGGGGACAGAGCAATCAGCCCCAGCATTTT CASRGQSNQPQHF TRBJ1-5 few 13 TRBD1 TRBV12-3/TRBV12-4
TGTGCCAGCAGCTCGGACATTCTCGTCCTGACTTTC CASSSDILVLTF TRBJ2-6 . 12 . TRBV7-9
TGTGCCATCCCCGGGTCCGGAGGGGGTACTGAAGCTTTCTTT CAIPGSGGGTEAFF TRBJ1-1 . 14 . TRBV6-1
TGTGCCAGCCAGACGCATTACGAGCAGTACTTC CASQTHYEQYF TRBJ2-7 . 11 . TRBV2
TGTGCCAGCAGCCTCGCGCGGGCTTTCTCTGGAAACACCATATATTTT CASSLARAFSGNTIYF TRBJ1-3 . 16 . TRBV7-2
TGTGCCAGCAGTTTAGAGGGGTCCAGAAGCACAGATACGCAGTATTTT CASSLEGSRSTDTQYF TRBJ2-3 . 16 . TRBV12-3/TRBV12-4
TGTGCCAGCAGCGATAGACTAGCGGGAGGGCCTAATGAGCAGTTCTTC CASSDRLAGGPNEQFF TRBJ2-1 few 16 TRBD2 TRBV13
TGTGCCAGCAGCCGAAAAAGGGGGATTAATGAAAAACTGTTTTTT CASSRKRGINEKLFF TRBJ1-4 . 15 . TRBV3-1
TGCGCCAGCGGGGTAGTCCATAATTCACCCCTCCACTTT CASGVVHNSPLHF TRBJ1-6 . 13 . TRBV5-1
TGTGCCAGCAGCACCCAGAATCTTAGCAATCAGCCCCAGCATTTT CASSTQNLSNQPQHF TRBJ1-5 few 15 . TRBV12-3/TRBV12-4
TGCAGTGCTAGCCATGACAGGTCACCTTCACCCCTCCACTTT CSASHDRSPSPLHF TRBJ1-6 . 14 . TRBV20-1
TGCGCCAGCAGCGATCTAGCGGGAGGTACAGATACGCAGTATTTT CASSDLAGGTDTQYF TRBJ2-3 few 15 TRBD2 TRBV5-1
TGCGCCAGCAGCCCCGACGGGACTCGGGAGACCCAGTACTTC CASSPDGTRETQYF TRBJ2-5 . 14 . TRBV5-1
TGTGCCAGCAGTTTCGTCCGGGGCCCAGGCAATGAGCAGTTCTTC CASSFVRGPGNEQFF TRBJ2-1 . 15 . TRBV12-3/TRBV12-4
TGTGCCAGCAGCACCTGGGGACAGAACACAGATACGCAGTATTTT CASSTWGQNTDTQYF TRBJ2-3 . 15 TRBD1 TRBV7-2
TGTGCCAGCGCGGAGGGCGGCCAAGAGACCCAGTACTTC CASAEGGQETQYF TRBJ2-5 . 13 . TRBV5-5